Below are 30 T cell receptor beta chains sequenced from a single sample in a study (dated by TCRdb to about 2016). The method was RT-PCR. Sequencing took place on an Illumina MiSeq. TCRdb handled the public reads itself, with Q25 trimming in fastp and clone calling in MiXCR, and kept productive beta chains. Every distinct CDR3 protein forms one entry, paired with its most common genes and DNA. Within this sample are about 680,000 distinct CDR3 sequences, with approximately 15% of them counted one time only. The ten biggest clones cover just over 3.5% of the sample. Sequencing input: memory CD4+ T cells from blood. These TCRs come from a female donor in good health, serving as a healthy control.

This clonotype was counted ten times or more. A read error may produce the germline difference seen at one junction end. The V call is TRBV3-1, the J call TRBJ2-5; TRBD1 matches at 7 bases. Germline values: CDR1 LGHDT, CDR2 YNNKEL (reference sequence). The CDR3 has 13 amino acids. For the CDR3, the DNA is TGCGCCAGCAGCCAGGGGGTCCAAGAGACCCAGTACTTC. Translated: CASSQGVQETQYF.

In its sample, this clonotype was seen a few times. The gene calls are TRBV4-1 and TRBJ2-2; D ambiguous. CDR1 and CDR2 (germline): MGHRA, YSYEKL. The CDR3 consists of 15 residues. The germline V and J ends were trimmed by 2 bases and 0 bases, with 7 bases remaining between them. Here the CDR3 reads CASSQQETNTGELFF. CDR3 DNA sequence: TGCGCCAGCAGCCAACAAGAAACGAACACCGGGGAGCTGTTTTTT.

V is TRBV18 and J is TRBJ2-3, with D uncertain. V was pared by 2 bases and J by 7 bases, with 13 bases between. CDR3 size: 14 residues. Per germline, CDR1 KGHSH and CDR2 LQKENI. The CDR3 nucleotides are TGTGCCAGCTCACCATTGGGCCCCCCGTATACGCAGTATTTT. Translation: CASSPLGPPYTQYF.

V and J are TRBV14 and TRBJ2-2; D unclear. Trimming left V 2 bases short and J 3 bases short, with 4 bases between. The germline V gene has CDR1 SGHDN and CDR2 FVKESK. The CDR3 is 13 residues long. The CDR3 spells CASSQFHTGELFF. CDR3 coding DNA: TGTGCCAGCAGCCAATTTCACACCGGGGAGCTGTTTTTT.

V and J are TRBV10-3 and TRBJ1-1, with no clear D. Germline values: CDR1 ENHRY, CDR2 SYGVKD. Trimming left V 4 bases short and J 3 bases short, with 9 bases between. The CDR3 covers 13 residues. The CDR3 loop reads CAISVNRDTEAFF. CDR3 sequence (DNA): TGTGCCATCAGTGTAAACCGGGACACTGAAGCTTTCTTT.

This clonotype was counted at least ten times. This chain joins TRBV20-1 and TRBJ2-3; tentatively, D is TRBD2 (6 bases). The CDR3 totals 12 residues. CDR1 is DFQATT, CDR2 SNEGSKA, per germline (reference sequence). For the CDR3, the DNA is TGCACCGTCCCGGGACTCGCAGATACGCAGTATTTT. It codes for CTVPGLADTQYF.

This clonotype appeared a few times. The chain has TRBV5-1 and TRBJ2-3, with TRBD1 identical over 9 bases. Germline lookup yields CDR1 SGHRS and CDR2 YFSETQ. J lost 6 bases, V lost 1 base, and 6 bases had no gene match. The CDR3 has 15 amino acids. The CDR3 protein is CASSLQGQGMDTQYF. The CDR3 DNA follows: TGCGCCAGCAGCTTGCAAGGACAGGGGATGGATACGCAGTATTTT.

Comments on this clonotype: A clone one base away is much larger, so this may be a read error. This chain links TRBV27 with TRBJ1-2; D is unclear. The germline V and J ends were trimmed by 2 bases and 6 bases, with 7 bases remaining between them. Germline V gene data show CDR1 as MNHEY and CDR2 as SMNVEV (reference sequence). The CDR3 is 12 amino acids. The CDR3 reads CASSLGYDGYTF. The CDR3 DNA reads TGTGCCAGCAGTTTAGGGTACGATGGCTACACCTTC.

This clonotype was observed a handful of times. V gene TRBV7-9 combines with J gene TRBJ2-1; maybe TRBD1 (5 bases). The length of the CDR3 is 17 residues. Trimming left V 1 base short and J 1 base short, with 14 bases between. Germline values: CDR1 SEHNR, CDR2 FQNEAQ (reference sequence). CDR3 loop: CASSLVFETASYNEQFF. CDR3 in DNA: TGTGCCAGCAGCTTAGTTTTTGAGACAGCGTCCTACAATGAGCAGTTCTTC. The whole variable domain, filled in from reference TRBV7-9 and TRBJ2-1, reads DTGVSQNPRHKITKRGQNVTFRCDPISEHNRLYWYRQTLGQGPEFLTYFQNEAQLEKSRLLSDRFSAERPKGSFSTLEIQRTEQGDSAMYLCASSLVFETASYNEQFFGPGTRLTVL.

This clonotype was detected only a few times. V is TRBV5-6 and J is TRBJ2-5, with TRBD2 matching over 9 bases. This CDR3 is 18 amino acids long. CDR1 and CDR2 (germline): SGHDT, YYEEEE. V shed 0 bases and J 5 bases; nucleotides not matched to a gene: 14. The CDR3 DNA follows: TGTGCCAGCAGCTTGGCCCGGTCTAGCGGGAACTGGGGGGAGACCCAGTACTTC. Translation: CASSLARSSGNWGETQYF.

This chain connects TRBV6-2 or TRBV6-3 to TRBJ2-1; possibly TRBD1 for D (5 bases). The germline gives CDR1 MNHEY, CDR2 SVGEGT. The germline V and J ends were trimmed by 0 bases and 8 bases, with 11 bases remaining between them. This CDR3 spans 14 amino acids. The chain's CDR3 is CASSYSRGLDEQFF. CDR3 in DNA: TGTGCCAGCAGTTACTCTAGGGGTTTGGATGAGCAGTTCTTC.

This clonotype was counted only a few times. The rearrangement links TRBV7-2 to TRBJ2-7; TRBD2 agrees at 7 bases. The CDR3 sequence is 17 residues long. Germline CDR1 is SGHTA and CDR2 is FQGNSA. Losses at the gene ends were 0 bases for V and 0 bases for J; bases not matched to a gene: 8. Here the CDR3 reads CASSLAVSSGSSYEQYF. As DNA, the CDR3 is TGTGCCAGCAGCTTAGCAGTGTCTAGCGGAAGCTCCTACGAGCAGTACTTC. Based on the CDR3 plus reference TRBV7-2 and TRBJ2-7, the full variable domain is GAGVSQSPSNKVTEKGKDVELRCDPISGHTALYWYRQSLGQGLEFLIYFQGNSAPDKSGLPSDRFSAERTGGSVSTLTIQRTQQEDSAVYLCASSLAVSSGSSYEQYFGPGTRLTVT.

As regards this clonotype: At one boundary the junction diverges from the germline segment, which might be a read error. The chain joins TRBV7-6 to TRBJ2-5; D may be TRBD1 or TRBD2 (6 bases each). CDR1 and CDR2 (germline): SGHVS, FNYEAQ. The CDR3 contains 15 residues. CDR3 in amino acids: CASSLSGGREETQYF. The CDR3 DNA sequence: TGTGCTAGCAGCTTAAGTGGGGGCCGGGAGGAGACCCAGTACTTC.

Many counts were recorded for this clonotype. The chain uses TRBV20-1 and TRBJ2-3; D is possibly TRBD1 or TRBD2 (5 bases each). The CDR3 runs to 14 residues. CDR1 and CDR2 (germline): DFQATT, SNEGSKA (reference sequence). The germline V and J ends were trimmed by 3 bases and 5 bases, with 15 bases remaining between them. The CDR3, as DNA: TGCAGTGCTAGCCAGGGACGAAAAGAAGATACGCAGTATTTT. The encoded protein is CSASQGRKEDTQYF.

The rearrangement links TRBV12-3 or TRBV12-4 to TRBJ1-2, with no clear D. V lost 3 bases and J lost 6, with 17 bases in between. There are 15 residues in the CDR3. The CDR3 region is CASSFFSRADNGYTF. As DNA, the CDR3 is TGTGCCAGCAGTTTTTTTAGTAGGGCAGACAATGGCTACACCTTC.

This clonotype was observed a handful of times. This sequence joins TRBV3-1 and TRBJ2-1, with D possibly matching TRBD1 (5 bases). CDR3 length: 15 residues. Trimming shortened V by 4 bases and J by 4 bases, and 14 bases separated the two germline ends. Germline V gene data show CDR1 as LGHDT and CDR2 as YNNKEL (reference sequence). In nucleotides, the CDR3 is TGTGCCAGCAGCCTGACAGCGCAAGGTTACAATGAGCAGTTCTTC. Its translation: CASSLTAQGYNEQFF.

This chain links TRBV28 with TRBJ2-7; D is perhaps TRBD1 or TRBD2 (5 bases each). The CDR3 is 16 amino acids. With 6 bases removed from V and 0 bases from J, the gap between germline ends came to 18 bases. From germline, CDR1 is MDHEN and CDR2 SYDVKM. The CDR3 bases are TGTGCCAGCAGAATTTTAGGGGACGGGCACTCCTACGAGCAGTACTTC. Protein sequence: CASRILGDGHSYEQYF.

The chain recombines TRBV4-1 with TRBJ1-4; no clear D. The V gene lost 2 bases and the J gene lost 7 bases, with 8 bases spanning the gap. Germline V gene lookup returns CDR1 MGHRA and CDR2 YSYEKL. The CDR3 runs 13 residues. The CDR3 here is CASSQQWVEKLFF. As DNA, the CDR3 is TGCGCCAGCAGCCAACAATGGGTTGAAAAACTGTTTTTT.

The chain is built from TRBV7-9 and TRBJ2-3, with unresolved D. Germline assignment: CDR1 SEHNR and CDR2 FQNEAQ (reference sequence). The CDR3 covers 14 residues. V lost 4 bases and J lost 2, with 10 bases in between. CDR3 coding DNA: TGTGCCAGCAGCTATGACCCGACCACAGATACGCAGTATTTT. It yields the protein CASSYDPTTDTQYF.

This clonotype was found many times. The V call is TRBV12-3 or TRBV12-4, the J call TRBJ2-3; 7 bases fit TRBD1. Trimming removed 4 bases from V and 13 bases from J; junction bases left unmatched: 11. There are 13 residues in the CDR3. For the CDR3, the DNA is TGTGCCAGCAGTTCCGCGAACGACAGGGAAGAGTATTTT. Translating gives CASSSANDREEYF.

This clonotype was recorded at least ten times. The chain uses TRBV5-1 and TRBJ2-5, with unresolved D. The CDR3 totals 15 residues. Germline-derived CDR1 and CDR2 are SGHRS and YFSETQ. Trimming took 0 bases from V and 5 from J, leaving 14 bases between them. The CDR3 sequence: CASSLDLGRLETQYF. CDR3 DNA sequence: TGCGCCAGCAGCTTGGATCTGGGTCGGCTTGAGACCCAGTACTTC.

The chain employs TRBV7-2 and TRBJ2-5; 7 bases map to TRBD2. The germline V gene encodes CDR1 SGHTA and CDR2 FQGNSA. After removal of 1 base from V and 1 base from J, the junction contained 3 bases not matched to a gene. The CDR3 extends over 15 amino acids. The CDR3 DNA sequence: TGTGCCAGCAGCTTAGAGAGCGGGGCCCAAGAGACCCAGTACTTC. It yields the protein CASSLESGAQETQYF.

This clonotype has just a few counts. The chain has TRBV20-1 and TRBJ1-3; no reliable D call. V lost 0 bases, J lost 2 bases, and 8 bases lay in between. Germline CDR1 is DFQATT and CDR2 is SNEGSKA (reference sequence). This CDR3 is 14 amino acids long. CDR3 coding DNA: TGCAGTGCTAGAGACTATGGGACTGGAAACACCATATATTTT. This gives the protein CSARDYGTGNTIYF.

The DNA of the CDR3 is TGCAGTGCTAGAGATCCTGGAAGGGAGCTGTTTTTT. As protein: CSARDPGRELFF. The chain uses TRBV20-1 and TRBJ2-2; D is ambiguous. The CDR3 loop spans 12 amino acids. Trimming left V 0 bases short and J 9 bases short, with 8 bases between. Germline V gene lookup returns CDR1 DFQATT and CDR2 SNEGSKA (reference sequence).

This clonotype has just a few counts. This chain uses TRBV5-8 with TRBJ1-1; 8 nucleotides line up with TRBD1. After removal of 4 bases from V and 4 bases from J, the junction contained 12 bases not matched to a gene. Germline values: CDR1 SGHTS, CDR2 YDEGEE. This CDR3 is 16 amino acids long. The chain's CDR3 is CASSVGQVLTGTEAFF. CDR3 bases: TGTGCCAGCAGCGTGGGACAGGTCCTAACGGGCACTGAAGCTTTCTTT.

In its sample, this clonotype was seen many times. The V call is TRBV5-1, the J call TRBJ1-1, with a tentative D call TRBD1 (5 bases). Germline V lookup: CDR1 SGHRS, CDR2 YFSETQ. The V gene lost 0 bases and the J gene lost 2 bases, with 11 bases spanning the gap. The CDR3 has 15 amino acids. The CDR3 region has the DNA TGCGCCAGCAGCTTGGACGGCCAGGGAAACACTGAAGCTTTCTTT. Protein sequence: CASSLDGQGNTEAFF.

V gene TRBV7-8 combines with J gene TRBJ2-5, with D unclear. V dropped 5 bases and J dropped 1 base, with 11 bases sitting between them. The germline V gene encodes CDR1 SGHVS and CDR2 FQNEAQ. The CDR3 extends over 14 amino acids. As DNA, the CDR3 is TGTGCCAGCAGCCACCGGGCCTTCCAAGAGACCCAGTACTTC. Protein: CASSHRAFQETQYF. The full variable domain, its missing parts supplied by reference TRBV7-8 and TRBJ2-5, is GAGVSQSPRYKVAKRGQDVALRCDPISGHVSLFWYQQALGQGPEFLTYFQNEAQLDKSGLPSDRFFAERPEGSVSTLKIQRTQQEDSAVYLCASSHRAFQETQYFGPGTRLLVL.

In DNA form, the CDR3 reads TGCGCCAGCGGTAAGGCAGGGGCCGGAGGGGCTGAAGCTTTCTTT. This sequence encodes CASGKAGAGGAEAFF. This sequence joins TRBV10-1 and TRBJ1-1; tentatively, D is TRBD1 (6 bases). The CDR3 spans 15 residues. Between the trimmed V and J ends, which lost 8 bases and 6 bases, there was a span of 22 bases. Germline-derived CDR1 and CDR2 are WNHNN and SYGVQD (reference sequence).

This rearrangement joins TRBV24-1 to TRBJ2-1; tentative D call: TRBD2 (7 bases). Trimming pared 7 bases from V and 5 bases from J, leaving 11 bases between. CDR3 length equals 13 residues. Germline V gene data show CDR1 as KGHDR and CDR2 as SFDVKD. The chain's CDR3 is CATRGGGHNEQFF. CDR3 in DNA: TGTGCCACCAGGGGGGGGGGCCACAATGAGCAGTTCTTC.

This clonotype was counted a few times. DNA for the CDR3: TGCGCCAGCAGCCAAGATCACGGGGCGGGCTATGGCTACACCTTC. Protein: CASSQDHGAGYGYTF. V is TRBV4-3 and J is TRBJ1-2; D is possibly TRBD1 (5 bases). This CDR3 region has 15 residues. Germline V gene sequence: CDR1 LGHNA, CDR2 YSLEER. The V and J ends lost 0 bases and 4 bases respectively, with 12 bases between them.